This passage covers 32 T cell receptor beta chains from one sample sequenced in a study of identical twins. TCRdb re-called the 5' RACE reads through MiXCR, storing one row per CDR3 protein. This sample has approximately 690,000 distinct CDR3 sequences, with less than 7% found just once. Sequenced material: naive T cells sorted from blood. These receptors all come from a man between 18 and 29 years old in good health.

This clonotype was seen at least ten times. This chain links TRBV28 with TRBJ2-3; 7 nucleotides align to TRBD2. Germline V CDR1 and CDR2: MDHEN, SYDVKM. The CDR3 has 16 amino acids. The junction had 8 bases not matched to a gene; V was cut back by 3 bases and J by 2 bases. CDR3 residues: CASSFPGLADTDTQYF. Here the CDR3 DNA reads TGTGCCAGCAGTTTCCCCGGGCTAGCGGACACAGATACGCAGTATTTT.

This clonotype was observed a few times. Lacking the conserved final phenylalanine or tryptophan, this CDR3 likely reflects a read error. The limits of the CDR3 on the DNA are not certain, so only TCRdb's listed CDR3 is given. The rearrangement uses TRBV15 and TRBJ1-5; the table's D gene call, TRBD1, was not cross checked with the DNA. The CDR3 length equals 13 residues, ends included. Germline V gene sequence: CDR1 LNHNV, CDR2 YYDKDF (reference sequence). CDR3 loop: CATSRGTGTGAFV.

This clonotype was picked up a small number of times. V usage is TRBV5-1 and J usage is TRBJ2-7, with D tentatively TRBD2 (6 bases). The CDR3 runs to 13 residues. Trimming removed 7 bases at V and 3 bases at J, with 14 bases between. Per the germline V gene, CDR1 is SGHRS and CDR2 is YFSETQ. In DNA, the CDR3 is TGCGCCAGCGCCCGGGACTGGAACTACGAGCAGTACGTC. This encodes CASARDWNYEQYV.

In regard to this clonotype: A much more abundant neighbour one base away suggests this may be a read error. V is TRBV5-1 and J is TRBJ2-2, with no clear D. V gave up 0 bases and J gave up 7 bases, with 16 bases separating them. The CDR3 totals 16 residues. CDR1 is SGHRS, CDR2 YFSETQ, per germline. The CDR3 sequence: CASSLEHSIYIGELFF. The CDR3 DNA sequence: TGCGCCAGCAGCTTGGAACATTCGATTTACATCGGGGAGCTGTTTTTT. The variable domain in full, with the rest retrieved from reference TRBV5-1 and TRBJ2-2, is KAGVTQTPRYLIKTRGQQVTLSCSPISGHRSVSWYQQTPGQGLQFLFEYFSETQRNKGNFPGRFSGRQFSNSRSEMNVSTLELGDSALYLCASSLEHSIYIGELFFGEGSRLTVL.

The CDR3 sequence: CASSPATTLAGNEQFF. The CDR3 region has the DNA TGTGCCAGCTCACCTGCAACCACCTTAGCGGGGAATGAGCAGTTCTTC. This rearrangement joins TRBV18 to TRBJ2-1; 8 positions agree with TRBD2. Germline CDR1 is KGHSH and CDR2 is LQKENI. This CDR3 region has 16 residues. Trimming removed 3 bases from V and 7 bases from J; junction bases left unmatched: 11.

This clonotype was recorded at least ten times. The J gene is TRBJ2-1, the V gene TRBV12-3 or TRBV12-4; 11 bases are shared with TRBD1. This CDR3 has 18 amino acids. V was clipped by 6 bases and J by 3 bases; unmatched bases: 13. CDR3 region: CASRTSGSGQGVYNEQFF. CDR3 nucleotide sequence: TGTGCCAGCAGGACAAGTGGTTCGGGACAGGGGGTCTACAATGAGCAGTTCTTC.

In its sample, this clonotype was seen many times. The rearrangement uses TRBV5-1 and TRBJ2-1; 8 nucleotides line up with TRBD1. Germline V gene sequence: CDR1 SGHRS, CDR2 YFSETQ. There are 12 residues in the CDR3. The V and J ends lost 1 base and 10 bases, in that order; junction bases with no gene match: 1. CDR3 region: CASSLRQGEQFF. The CDR3 DNA reads TGCGCCAGCAGCTTGAGACAGGGGGAGCAGTTCTTC.

Only a few counts were recorded for this clonotype. The chain uses TRBV23-1 and TRBJ2-3; D is unclear. TRBV23-1 is designated an ORF whose function remains uncertain. This CDR3 has 13 residues. In DNA form, the CDR3 reads TGCGCTATAAGGCCCCCTCTTATTGATACGCAGTATTTT. This encodes CAIRPPLIDTQYF.

Many counts were recorded for this clonotype. This chain links TRBV27 with TRBJ2-7, with 9 bases aligning to TRBD1. The germline gives CDR1 MNHEY, CDR2 SMNVEV (reference sequence). CDR3 length equals 14 residues. The junction had 3 bases not matched to a gene; V was cut back by 5 bases and J by 1 base. The CDR3 loop is CASSIGTGSYEQYF. In DNA, the CDR3 is TGTGCCAGCAGTATAGGGACAGGGTCCTACGAGCAGTACTTC.

The sample holds many counts of this clonotype. V and J are TRBV27 and TRBJ1-4; 7 bases fit TRBD1. This CDR3 comprises 14 residues. The J segment lost 8 bases and the V segment lost 6 bases, leaving 9 bases of the junction unmatched. Germline values: CDR1 MNHEY, CDR2 SMNVEV (reference sequence). The CDR3 bases are TGTGCCAGCAGCACAGACAGGGTTCGGGAAAAACTGTTTTTT. Protein product: CASSTDRVREKLFF.

The chain carries TRBV5-5 and TRBJ2-3, with D possibly being TRBD2 (7 bases). The V end was cut by 1 base, the J end by 6 bases, with 15 bases between. The V gene's germline CDR1 is SGHKS and CDR2 YYEKEE (reference sequence). CDR3 size: 15 residues. CDR3 loop: CASSLLGGLYDTQYF. The CDR3 nucleotides are TGTGCCAGCAGCTTGTTGGGGGGGCTTTACGATACGCAGTATTTT.

This rearrangement joins TRBV5-1 to TRBJ2-5, with TRBD2 as a possible D gene (6 bases). CDR3 length: 15 amino acids. Germline CDR1 reads SGHRS; CDR2 reads YFSETQ. With 0 bases removed from V and 4 bases from J, the gap between germline ends came to 13 bases. The CDR3 DNA is TGCGCCAGCAGCTTGGAACCCCTGGGAGGAGAGACCCAGTACTTC. Its protein product is CASSLEPLGGETQYF.

This clonotype was detected ten times or more. This chain joins TRBV5-1 and TRBJ2-4, with D maybe TRBD1 (5 bases). The V end was cut by 0 bases, the J end by 7 bases, with 11 bases between. There are 14 residues in the CDR3. Looked up from germline, CDR1 is SGHRS and CDR2 is YFSETQ. This chain's CDR3 is CASSLEGAGNIQYF. The CDR3 nucleotides read TGCGCCAGCAGCTTGGAAGGGGCAGGGAACATTCAGTACTTC.

A word on this clonotype: A much larger clone is a single base away; this may be a read error. This chain uses TRBV11-1 with TRBJ2-7, with 10 bases aligning to TRBD2. This CDR3 has 14 residues. Germline V gene data show CDR1 as SGHAT and CDR2 as FQDESV (reference sequence). The CDR3 coding sequence is TGTACCAGCAGCTCCGGACTAGCGGCCTACGAGCAGTACTTC. Its protein product is CTSSSGLAAYEQYF.

This clonotype was recorded many times. This sequence joins TRBV7-2 and TRBJ2-5; D is ambiguous. The CDR3 is made up of 13 amino acids. CDR1 is SGHTA and CDR2 is FQGNSA in the germline V gene. V was shortened by 1 base and J by 3 bases, with 6 bases between the two germline ends. The CDR3 bases are TGTGCCAGCAGCTTAGTGGCTGAAGAGACCCAGTACTTC. This sequence encodes CASSLVAEETQYF. The full variable domain, completed using reference TRBV7-2 and TRBJ2-5, is GAGVSQSPSNKVTEKGKDVELRCDPISGHTALYWYRQSLGQGLEFLIYFQGNSAPDKSGLPSDRFSAERTGGSVSTLTIQRTQQEDSAVYLCASSLVAEETQYFGPGTRLLVL.

This clonotype occurred many times. This chain connects TRBV5-1 to TRBJ2-3; 11 nucleotides line up with TRBD2. The V gene end was trimmed by 0 bases and the J gene end by 7 bases; junction bases not matched to a gene: 7. Germline CDR1 and CDR2: SGHRS and YFSETQ. This CDR3 spans 16 amino acids. The CDR3 DNA sequence: TGCGCCAGCAGCTTGGAGGCTAGCGGGAGGTCAAATACGCAGTATTTT. Its translation is CASSLEASGRSNTQYF.

This clonotype has at least ten counts. The chain has TRBV12-3 or TRBV12-4 and TRBJ2-5; D could derive from TRBD1 or TRBD2 (5 bases each). The CDR3 spans 14 residues. The germline V and J ends were trimmed by 1 base and 5 bases, with 11 bases remaining between them. CDR3 coding DNA: TGTGCCAGCAGTTTAGGAGGGGCTAGGGAGACCCAGTACTTC. It encodes CASSLGGARETQYF.

The rearrangement links TRBV20-1 to TRBJ2-3; 15 nucleotides agree with TRBD2. This CDR3 has 18 amino acids. The germline V gene has CDR1 DFQATT and CDR2 SNEGSKA (reference sequence). J gave up 2 bases and V 7 bases, and 13 bases lay outside the gene matches. DNA for the CDR3: TGCAGTGGGGTCTCGGGACTAGCGGGAGGTCCAGTCACAGATACGCAGTATTTT. Its translation: CSGVSGLAGGPVTDTQYF.

This clonotype occurred many times. J is TRBJ2-1 and V is TRBV20-1; D is possibly TRBD1 or TRBD2 (5 bases each). CDR1 is DFQATT, CDR2 SNEGSKA, per germline (reference sequence). The CDR3 extends over 11 amino acids. V gave up 3 bases and J gave up 14 bases, with 14 bases separating them. CDR3: CSASTGTSKFF. The CDR3 DNA sequence: TGCAGTGCTAGCACCGGGACGAGTAAGTTCTTC.

This clonotype was counted at least ten times. The chain employs TRBV9 and TRBJ2-1; the D call may be TRBD1 or TRBD2 (5 bases each). CDR1 is SGDLS and CDR2 is YYNGEE in the germline V gene. This CDR3 comprises 15 residues. Trimming pared 0 bases from V and 5 bases from J, leaving 12 bases between. The CDR3 protein is CASSVEGPGHNEQFF. The DNA for the CDR3 is TGTGCCAGCAGCGTAGAAGGCCCGGGGCACAATGAGCAGTTCTTC.

This clonotype was counted ten times or more. The CDR3 protein is CSAGEGSHFYNEQFF. The CDR3 DNA follows: TGCAGCGCCGGGGAAGGATCCCATTTCTACAATGAGCAGTTCTTC. The chain has TRBV29-1 and TRBJ2-1; D is perhaps TRBD2 (5 bases). CDR1 SQVTM and CDR2 ANQGSEA come from the germline V gene. With 7 bases removed from V and 3 bases from J, the gap between germline ends came to 19 bases. This CDR3 has 15 residues.

CDR3 coding DNA: TGTGCCACCAGTGGCCCGACTAGCGGGAGGCCCCCTAGCTCCTACAATGAGCAGTTCTTC. It is translated as CATSGPTSGRPPSSYNEQFF. V usage is TRBV24-1 and J usage is TRBJ2-1; 13 nucleotides line up with TRBD2. From germline, CDR1 is KGHDR and CDR2 SFDVKD. V lost 5 bases to trimming and J lost 0 bases; unmatched junction nucleotides: 12. The CDR3 consists of 20 residues.

This clonotype was detected ten times or more. The chain has TRBV5-5 and TRBJ2-1; possibly TRBD2 for D (5 bases). The CDR3 has 15 amino acids. The V and J ends lost 2 bases and 9 bases respectively, with 18 bases between them. Germline V gene lookup returns CDR1 SGHKS and CDR2 YYEKEE (reference sequence). The CDR3 here is CASSFFRDGVGEQFF. The CDR3, as DNA: TGTGCCAGCAGCTTCTTCCGTGACGGGGTCGGTGAGCAGTTCTTC.

Only a few counts were recorded for this clonotype. The chain recombines TRBV7-6 with TRBJ2-5; D is unclear. Trimming took off 2 bases at V and 0 bases at J, with 10 bases between the two ends. Per the germline V gene, CDR1 is SGHVS and CDR2 is FNYEAQ. The CDR3 loop spans 15 amino acids. The CDR3 region has the DNA TGTGCCAGCAGCTTAAGGAACAGCAACCAAGAGACCCAGTACTTC. Translation gives CASSLRNSNQETQYF. Filled out from reference TRBV7-6 and TRBJ2-5, the complete variable domain reads GAGVSQSPRYKVTKRGQDVALRCDPISGHVSLYWYRQALGQGPEFLTYFNYEAQQDKSGLPNDRFSAERPEGSISTLTIQRTEQRDSAMYRCASSLRNSNQETQYFGPGTRLLVL.

This clonotype was seen only a few times. The chain couples TRBV3-1 to TRBJ2-7; tentative D call: TRBD2 (6 bases). From germline, CDR1 is LGHDT and CDR2 YNNKEL (reference sequence). The CDR3 is made up of 12 amino acids. Trimming stripped 4 bases from V and 7 bases from J, with 11 bases between. The CDR3 sequence: CASSRHGGEQYV. CDR3 sequence (DNA): TGTGCCAGCAGCCGCCACGGAGGGGAGCAGTACGTC.

There are many counts of this clonotype. The chain is built from TRBV20-1 and TRBJ2-3; 10 bases map to TRBD2. The CDR3 sequence is 15 residues long. Losses at the gene ends were 3 bases for V and 0 bases for J; bases not matched to a gene: 3. CDR1 DFQATT and CDR2 SNEGSKA come from the germline V gene (reference sequence). The CDR3 bases are TGCAGTGCTAGCCTGACTAGCGGGAGCACAGATACGCAGTATTTT. This gives the protein CSASLTSGSTDTQYF.

This clonotype was seen repeatedly, ten times or more. The rearrangement joins TRBV7-6 to TRBJ2-3, with D maybe TRBD1 (7 bases). Germline assignment: CDR1 SGHVS and CDR2 FNYEAQ. The V end was cut by 5 bases, the J end by 4 bases, with 16 bases between. The CDR3 totals 15 residues. The CDR3 DNA is TGTGCCAGCAGCCAGGGGGGCGGGGCTTCAGATACGCAGTATTTT. It codes for CASSQGGGASDTQYF.

This clonotype was counted ten times or more. The chain combines TRBV6-1 with TRBJ2-1, with D uncertain. V was clipped by 10 bases and J by 2 bases, with 15 bases between them. The CDR3 loop spans 14 amino acids. Germline V gene data show CDR1 as MNHNS and CDR2 as SASEGT. The CDR3 DNA reads TGTGCCACCAAACTGAGCCCAACCTACAATGAGCAGTTCTTC. As protein: CATKLSPTYNEQFF.

This clonotype has ten or more counts. V gene TRBV7-2 combines with J gene TRBJ2-7; 12 nucleotides line up with TRBD2. The germline V gene encodes CDR1 SGHTA and CDR2 FQGNSA. This CDR3 contains 16 residues. V lost 2 bases, J lost 1 base, and 3 bases stayed unmatched. DNA of the CDR3: TGTGCCAGCAGCTTACCACTAGCGGGAGGATCCTACGAGCAGTACTTC. Its protein is CASSLPLAGGSYEQYF.

The V gene is TRBV20-1, the J gene TRBJ1-5, with a weak D call TRBD1 (5 bases). The V and J ends lost 5 bases and 0 bases respectively, with 17 bases between them. CDR1 DFQATT and CDR2 SNEGSKA come from the germline V gene (reference sequence). The CDR3 spans 16 residues. For the CDR3, the DNA is TGCAGTGCTTCCCAGGGAACGATGTATAGCAATCAGCCCCAGCATTTT. This sequence encodes CSASQGTMYSNQPQHF.

This clonotype has a count of ten or more. The chain couples TRBV20-1 to TRBJ1-2; D is ambiguous. Trimming took 4 bases from V and 2 from J, leaving 14 bases between them. CDR3 length: 14 residues. CDR1 is DFQATT and CDR2 is SNEGSKA in the germline V gene (reference sequence). Here the CDR3 reads CSAIDTERNYGYTF. The CDR3 DNA is TGCAGTGCTATCGATACAGAAAGAAACTATGGCTACACCTTC.

The CDR3 coding sequence is TGCAGCGTTGTTGGGCCCCGGGTCATCGATGAGCAGTTCTTC. It is translated as CSVVGPRVIDEQFF. This chain connects TRBV29-1 to TRBJ2-1; unclear D gene. In germline, CDR1 is SQVTM, CDR2 ANQGSEA. The CDR3 covers 14 residues. V shed 4 bases and J shed 8 bases, with 18 bases lying between them.